Below, 31 T cell receptor beta chains from the same sample are listed, as sequenced in a study of T cell repertoires in cytomegalovirus infection. TCRdb called the reads again in MiXCR, with one record for every CDR3 protein. The sample gives 150,000 to 200,000 distinct CDR3 sequences, approximately 14% of which show up once; roughly a quarter is in the top ten. Sequenced input: PBMCs. The receptors here all came from a human donor in good health (CMV status not recorded). Some clones in this sample may be carry-over from other donors' samples.

This chain links TRBV20-1 with TRBJ2-7, with unresolved D. The germline V gene encodes CDR1 DFQATT and CDR2 SNEGSKA (reference sequence). Trimming pared 3 bases from V and 0 bases from J, leaving 15 bases between. The CDR3 loop spans 15 amino acids. As DNA, the CDR3 is TGCAGTGCTAGGGTAGCAGGATTAGTCTCCTACGAGCAGTACTTC. Residues: CSARVAGLVSYEQYF.

This clonotype showed up many times. The J gene is TRBJ2-3, the V gene TRBV11-2; no clear D. This CDR3 has 14 residues. Trimming pared 5 bases from V and 1 base from J, leaving 10 bases between. Germline-derived CDR1 and CDR2 are SGHAT and FQNNGV. The CDR3: CASSPFVRTDTQYF. Here the CDR3 DNA reads TGTGCCAGCAGCCCTTTTGTTCGCACAGATACGCAGTATTTT.

On this clonotype: One end of the junction does not line up with germline, which may come from a read error. This chain connects TRBV3-1 to TRBJ1-3; D remains unclear. CDR3 length: 16 residues. Germline V gene lookup returns CDR1 LGHDT and CDR2 YNNKEL (reference sequence). CDR3 protein: CASSQAPKHSGNTIYF. CDR3 coding DNA: TGTGCCAGCAGCCAAGCCCCAAAACACTCTGGAAATACCATATATTTT.

This clonotype appeared many times. The V call is TRBV5-5, the J call TRBJ2-7; tentative D call: TRBD2 (6 bases). CDR1 SGHKS and CDR2 YYEKEE come from the germline V gene (reference sequence). V lost 4 bases, J lost 0 bases, and 8 bases lay in between. The CDR3 is 13 amino acids. The CDR3 sequence is CASSGGTSYEQYF. In nucleotides, the CDR3 is TGTGCCAGCAGCGGGGGGACCTCCTACGAGCAGTACTTC.

The chain uses TRBV4-3 and TRBJ1-1; tentatively, D is TRBD1 (6 bases). V shed 1 base and J shed 0 bases, with 9 bases lying between them. Germline CDR1 is LGHNA and CDR2 is YSLEER. The CDR3 contains 15 residues. The CDR3 DNA follows: TGCGCCAGCAGCCAAGCACAGGGTGTGAACACTGAAGCTTTCTTT. Its protein product is CASSQAQGVNTEAFF.

Many counts were recorded for this clonotype. J is TRBJ2-1 and V is TRBV5-5; TRBD1 or TRBD2 may be the D gene (5 bases each). There are 16 residues in the CDR3. Per the germline V gene, CDR1 is SGHKS and CDR2 is YYEKEE (reference sequence). With 4 bases removed from V and 2 bases from J, the gap between germline ends came to 16 bases. The DNA of the CDR3 is TGTGCCAGCAGCACGGCTGGGACGCCCACCTACAATGAGCAGTTCTTC. Amino acid sequence: CASSTAGTPTYNEQFF.

This clonotype was seen a handful of times. The gene calls are TRBV12-3 or TRBV12-4 and TRBJ2-7; 9 bases match TRBD1. The CDR3 loop spans 14 amino acids. The trim removed 6 bases at V and 4 bases at J, leaving 7 bases unmatched. The CDR3 nucleotides read TGTGCCAGCAGACGCTCCGGGACAGGGTACGAGCAGTACTTC. Translating gives CASRRSGTGYEQYF.

This clonotype appeared many times. V gene TRBV2 combines with J gene TRBJ1-1, with D unresolved. There are 13 residues in the CDR3. Deletions cut 2 bases from V and 1 base from J, with 5 bases between. CDR1 and CDR2 (germline): SNHLY, FYNNEI. The CDR3 DNA sequence: TGTGCCAGCAGTGAATCCGGGAACACTGAAGCTTTCTTT. This encodes CASSESGNTEAFF.

This clonotype has at least ten counts. The CDR3 sequence: CASSLGDSTYGYTF. CDR3 DNA sequence: TGTGCCAGCAGCTTAGGGGACAGCACCTATGGCTACACCTTC. The J gene is TRBJ1-2, the V gene TRBV7-9, with TRBD1 matching 7 bases. V lost 1 base to trimming and J lost 4 bases; unmatched junction nucleotides: 3. The CDR3 is 14 residues long. CDR1 is SEHNR, CDR2 FQNEAQ, per germline (reference sequence).

The gene calls are TRBV6-5 and TRBJ1-1; possible D gene TRBD1, 6 bases. Germline CDR1 reads MNHEY; CDR2 reads SVGAGI. The CDR3 is 12 amino acids. Deletions cut 6 bases from V and 11 bases from J, with 16 bases between. In DNA form, the CDR3 reads TGTGCCAGCAGCTCCCGAGGGGGTCGGGCTTTCTTT. As protein: CASSSRGGRAFF.

This clonotype was counted at least ten times. V usage is TRBV4-1 and J usage is TRBJ1-1; the D is unclear. The V end lost 0 bases, the J end lost 2 bases, and 22 bases lay between the germline ends. Germline V lookup: CDR1 MGHRA, CDR2 YSYEKL. CDR3 size: 19 residues. The DNA for the CDR3 is TGCGCCAGCAGCCAAGATGGCACCACTCCCTCAACGATCAACACTGAAGCTTTCTTT. This codes for CASSQDGTTPSTINTEAFF.

This chain uses TRBV23-1 with TRBJ2-5; D remains ambiguous. TRBV23-1 is annotated as an ORF whose role is uncertain. The V and J ends lost 6 bases and 2 bases respectively, with 25 bases between them. The CDR3 sequence is 18 residues long. CDR3 sequence reads: CASRSPQPWHPNQETQYF. CDR3 bases: TGCGCCAGCAGGAGTCCGCAGCCCTGGCATCCCAATCAAGAGACCCAGTACTTC.

In its sample, this clonotype was seen a few times. A much larger clone sits a single nucleotide away, making a read error possible. The chain is built from TRBV2 and TRBJ2-7, with 9 positions matching TRBD1. V lost 4 bases to trimming and J lost 3 bases; unmatched junction nucleotides: 4. CDR3 length: 14 amino acids. Germline loops: CDR1 SNHLY, CDR2 FYNNEI. The CDR3 DNA follows: TGTGCCAGCAGTGGGCCGGGACAGGGCTACGAGCAGTACTTC. Translating it yields CASSGPGQGYEQYF.

This clonotype was recorded many times. V and J are TRBV6-2 or TRBV6-3 and TRBJ2-1, with 7 positions matching TRBD2. CDR3 length equals 12 residues. The ends lost 6 bases at V and 10 bases at J; junction bases unmatched: 6. CDR1 is MNHEY and CDR2 is SVGEGT in the germline V gene. The CDR3 nucleotides read TGTGCCAGCAGCCGGACACTAGCGGAGCAGTTCTTC. Its protein is CASSRTLAEQFF.

The V call is TRBV20-1, the J call TRBJ2-2; tentative D call: TRBD2 (6 bases). Trimming left V 5 bases short and J 3 bases short, with 10 bases between. This CDR3 has 13 residues. The V gene's germline CDR1 is DFQATT and CDR2 SNEGSKA (reference sequence). CDR3 DNA: TGCAGTGCTGGAGGGAAACACACCGGGGAGCTGTTTTTT. Encoded protein: CSAGGKHTGELFF.

This clonotype has ten or more counts. The chain recombines TRBV7-2 with TRBJ1-1, with D possibly being TRBD1 (6 bases). Germline-derived CDR1 and CDR2 are SGHTA and FQGNSA. V lost 3 bases to trimming and J lost 0 bases, with 8 bases between them. The CDR3 has 14 amino acids. The CDR3 bases are TGTGCCAGCAGCTTCGACAGGATGAACACTGAAGCTTTCTTT. This encodes CASSFDRMNTEAFF.

This clonotype has at least ten counts. The V call is TRBV4-2, the J call TRBJ1-5; D remains unclear. V was clipped by 4 bases and J by 0 bases, with 7 bases between them. The CDR3 runs to 14 residues. Germline V gene sequence: CDR1 LGHNA, CDR2 YNFKEQ. The CDR3 spells CASSPIDSNQPQHF. As DNA, the CDR3 is TGTGCCAGCAGCCCCATAGATAGCAATCAGCCCCAGCATTTT.

Only a few counts were recorded for this clonotype. The V gene is TRBV5-6, the J gene TRBJ1-1; tentatively, D is TRBD1 (5 bases). The CDR3 has 13 residues. V was pared by 5 bases and J by 4 bases, with 12 bases between. CDR1 and CDR2 (germline): SGHDT, YYEEEE. The CDR3 DNA reads TGTGCCAGCAGTTTCACAGGTAGCACTGAAGCTTTCTTT. This translates into CASSFTGSTEAFF.

In its sample, this clonotype was seen a few times. The chain is built from TRBV5-6 and TRBJ2-7, with 7 bases matching TRBD1. This CDR3 has 15 amino acids. Germline CDR1 and CDR2: SGHDT and YYEEEE. Trimming removed 0 bases from V and 3 bases from J; junction bases left unmatched: 6. CDR3 coding DNA: TGTGCCAGCAGCTTGGACTTACAGGGGCTCTACGAGCAGTACTTC. Protein sequence: CASSLDLQGLYEQYF.

This clonotype showed up many times. The rearrangement links TRBV6-2 or TRBV6-3 to TRBJ1-1; D remains ambiguous. The V gene's germline CDR1 is MNHEY and CDR2 SVGEGT. V lost 6 bases and J lost 1, with 12 bases in between. The CDR3 covers 14 residues. CDR3 loop: CASRITPRNTEAFF. CDR3 DNA: TGTGCCAGCAGAATTACCCCGAGGAACACTGAAGCTTTCTTT.

The chain couples TRBV7-9 to TRBJ2-7, with D perhaps TRBD2 (7 bases). This CDR3 comprises 14 residues. V dropped 6 bases and J dropped 5 bases, with 17 bases sitting between them. The V gene's germline CDR1 is SEHNR and CDR2 FQNEAQ (reference sequence). The CDR3 DNA reads TGTGCCAGCAGTCCGGGTGGGGGGGCTCACGAGCAGTACTTC. Translation gives CASSPGGGAHEQYF.

This clonotype was seen a few times. This chain uses TRBV29-1 with TRBJ2-7; 8 bases fit TRBD1. Germline CDR1 and CDR2: SQVTM and ANQGSEA. The CDR3 runs to 13 residues. Trimming at V came to 5 bases and at J to 2 bases, leaving 5 bases not matched to a gene. In DNA, the CDR3 is TGCAGCGTTTACTTACAGGGGGCCTACGAGCAGTACTTC. It is translated as CSVYLQGAYEQYF.

This clonotype was counted ten times or more. The chain has TRBV7-3 and TRBJ1-1; TRBD1 might be the D (5 bases). V shed 1 base and J shed 5 bases, with 8 bases lying between them. This CDR3 contains 13 residues. Germline CDR1 is SGHTA and CDR2 is FQGTGA. The chain's CDR3 is CASSLMGQTEAFF. The DNA of the CDR3 is TGTGCCAGCAGCTTAATGGGGCAGACTGAAGCTTTCTTT.

This clonotype was seen ten or more times. The chain has TRBV12-5 and TRBJ1-2; D gene uncertain. The CDR3 is 12 amino acids. V was cut by 1 base and J by 4 bases, with 4 bases left in between. The germline V gene encodes CDR1 LGHNT and CDR2 FRNRAP. This chain's CDR3 is CASGLGLYGYTF. For the CDR3, the DNA is TGTGCTAGTGGTTTGGGTCTCTATGGCTACACCTTC.

This clonotype was detected a few times. The chain links TRBV10-3 to TRBJ2-5; D may match TRBD1 or TRBD2 (5 bases each). The CDR3 extends over 13 amino acids. The V end lost 6 bases, the J end lost 5 bases, and 13 bases lay between the germline ends. Per the germline V gene, CDR1 is ENHRY and CDR2 is SYGVKD. CDR3: CAISLGRVETQYF. The DNA of the CDR3 is TGTGCCATCAGCTTGGGACGCGTGGAGACCCAGTACTTC.

The rearrangement joins TRBV7-4 to TRBJ1-2; D not resolved. V lost 11 bases and J 5 bases, leaving 12 bases between the germline ends. The CDR3 sequence is 11 residues long. In germline, CDR1 is SGHVT, CDR2 SQSDAQ. DNA for the CDR3: TGTGCCGGTCGACCCCTATATGGCTACACCTTC. Amino acids: CAGRPLYGYTF. Supplemented by reference TRBV7-4 and TRBJ1-2, the full variable domain reads GAGVSQSPRYKVAKRGRDVALRCDSISGHVTLYWYRQTLGQGSEVLTYSQSDAQRDKSGRPSGRFSAERPERSVSTLKIQRTEQGDSAVYLCAGRPLYGYTFGSGTRLTVV.

The chain has TRBV14 and TRBJ1-1; 7 nucleotides line up with TRBD1. V lost 1 base to trimming and J lost 11 bases; unmatched junction nucleotides: 13. The CDR3 is made up of 15 amino acids. In germline, CDR1 is SGHDN, CDR2 FVKESK. For the CDR3, the DNA is TGTGCCAGCAGCCAAGTTCGGGACAGAGGCCTTCGGGCTTTCTTT. Its translation: CASSQVRDRGLRAFF.

V gene TRBV9 combines with J gene TRBJ2-7, with a possible D match to TRBD2 (6 bases). Trimming removed 1 base from V and 6 bases from J, with 14 bases in between. This CDR3 is 14 amino acids long. Germline assignment: CDR1 SGDLS and CDR2 YYNGEE. The DNA for the CDR3 is TGTGCCAGCAGCGTACAGGTCGCGGAGGGCGAGCAGTACTTC. Translating gives CASSVQVAEGEQYF.

Ten or more counts support this clonotype. The chain has TRBV25-1 and TRBJ2-6; TRBD1 might be the D (6 bases). Trimming stripped 6 bases from V and 3 bases from J, with 15 bases between. The CDR3 runs to 16 residues. Germline loops: CDR1 MGHDK, CDR2 SYGVNS. CDR3 nucleotide sequence: TGTGCCAGCAGCCGAGGCAGGGGCGTTGGGGCCAACGTCCTGACTTTC. This sequence encodes CASSRGRGVGANVLTF.

In its sample, this clonotype was seen many times. The chain joins TRBV12-3 or TRBV12-4 to TRBJ2-2; a weak D match, TRBD2 (5 bases). V was cut by 7 bases and J by 5 bases, with 14 bases left in between. The CDR3 totals 14 residues. This CDR3 reads CASTLRVWTGELFF. For the CDR3, the DNA is TGTGCCAGCACCCTGAGGGTCTGGACCGGGGAGCTGTTTTTT.

In its sample, this clonotype was seen many times. The chain recombines TRBV7-2 with TRBJ2-7, with D perhaps given as TRBD1 or TRBD2 (5 bases each). Germline loops: CDR1 SGHTA, CDR2 FQGNSA. The length of the CDR3 is 14 residues. Trimming stripped 4 bases from V and 6 bases from J, with 16 bases between. The CDR3 DNA sequence: TGTGCCAGCAGCTCGGGGCAGGGAGAGGGCGAGCAGTACTTC. Protein sequence: CASSSGQGEGEQYF.